This TCR beta chain was sequenced for a study of shared clonotypes between healthy human individuals. Per the germline V gene, CDR1 is SNHLY and CDR2 is FYNNEI. V was pared by 5 bases and J by 2 bases, with 9 bases between. This CDR3 spans 13 amino acids. Within Nashville, Tennessee resided all donors, each a Caucasian adult. Using immunoSEQ multiplex PCR, the repertoire was profiled, and TCRdb retains in-frame clones only, with some absent. The sample includes hundreds of thousands of clones, roughly 72% of them seen just once. Sequenced material: memory CD4+ T cells sorted from blood. Regarding subset: CD45RA-negative fraction. The TCR comes from a woman aged 25 to 39 in good health. This chain joins TRBV2 and TRBJ1-2; no firm D call. CDR3 sequence (DNA): TGTGCCAGCAGTTCGGATGTAAACTATGGCTACACCTTC. Protein product: CASSSDVNYGYTF.